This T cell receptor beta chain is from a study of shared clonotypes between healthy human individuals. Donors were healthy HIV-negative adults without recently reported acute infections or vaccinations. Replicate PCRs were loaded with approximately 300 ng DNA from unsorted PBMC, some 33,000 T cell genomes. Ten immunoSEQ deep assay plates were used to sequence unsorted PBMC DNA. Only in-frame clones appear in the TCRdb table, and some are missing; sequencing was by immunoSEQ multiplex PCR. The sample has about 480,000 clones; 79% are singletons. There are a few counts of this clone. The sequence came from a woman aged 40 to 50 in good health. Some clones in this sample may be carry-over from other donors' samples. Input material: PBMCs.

CDR3 protein: CASSLPGLSVGNEQFF. The CDR3 DNA reads TGTGCCAGCAGTCTTCCGGGTCTCTCTGTAGGCAATGAGCAGTTCTTC. V gene TRBV28 combines with J gene TRBJ2-1; D is unclear. The CDR3 contains 16 residues. V gave up 5 bases and J gave up 6 bases, with 20 bases separating them. CDR1 is MDHEN, CDR2 SYDVKM, per germline. Complete variable domain (other parts from reference TRBV28 and TRBJ2-1): DVKVTQSSRYLVKRTGEKVFLECVQDMDHENMFWYRQDPGLGLRLIYFSYDVKMKEKGDIPEGYSVSREKKERFSLILESASTNQTSMYLCASSLPGLSVGNEQFFGPGTRLTVL.